Given below is one TCR beta chain in context. What it recognizes is unknown. With a far larger clone one base away, a read error is the likely cause. The CDR3 ends on some other residue instead of the conserved phenylalanine or tryptophan, so this is likely a read error. Because the CDR3's place on the DNA is in doubt, the DNA is left out and the CDR3 is given as listed by TCRdb. The CDR3 extends over 15 residues, inclusive of both ends. This record belongs to a study of regulatory T cells in long-lasting Graves disease. To make TCR beta libraries, researchers used iRepertoire HTBI primers and Arm-PCR of CDR3 regions. TCRdb re-called the multiplex PCR reads with MiXCR, one entry per CDR3 protein. This repertoire shows a few hundred thousand distinct CDR3 sequences, 12% to 15% found once; its top ten account for more than 15%. Stated time point: newly diagnosed GD, antithyroid drugs for less than 3 months. Construction of the TCR library relied on RNA isolated from PBMCs.

Overall study findings and caveats: Fewer public clonotypes were shared by new patients (just under 1,000) than by persistent patients (about 2,700).

The sample also formed part of further work on T cells in Graves' hyperthyroidism and ophthalmopathy.

The sequencing here drew on peripheral blood mononuclear cells (PBMCs), taken at new diagnosis, from a patient treated with antithyroid drugs. The chain links TRBV12-3 or TRBV12-4 to TRBJ2-3; TRBD2, the table's D call, was not compared with the DNA. The TCR comes from a woman in her fifties or sixties with Graves disease. The CDR3 protein is CASSLRSASSYEQYL.